This T cell receptor beta chain was recovered during a study of a mutant IDH1 vaccine in newly diagnosed glioma. The germline V gene has CDR1 GTSNPN and CDR2 SVGIG (reference sequence). V gave up 0 bases and J gave up 7 bases, with 12 bases separating them. This CDR3 has 13 residues. Profiling relied on immunoSEQ multiplex PCR, and the TCRdb table lists in-frame clones only, not all of them. The repertoire includes 30,000 to 35,000 clones, 56% of them detected once, and 9.5% to 11% sits in the top ten. This clone was seen more than once but under ten times. The antigen remains undetermined. Time point reported: week 5, during vaccination. The study gave 300 ug of mutant IDH1 20-mer peptide per vaccine dose, with topical imiquimod.

This clonotype was obtained from a young woman with glioma. The V gene is TRBV30, the J gene TRBJ1-1, with D hard to call. The sequenced sample was PBMCs, obtained from a glioma patient whose treatment included an IDH1 peptide vaccine. The CDR3 DNA is TGTGCCTGGAGTGTACTGGGCACAGATGAAGCTTTCTTT. As protein: CAWSVLGTDEAFF.